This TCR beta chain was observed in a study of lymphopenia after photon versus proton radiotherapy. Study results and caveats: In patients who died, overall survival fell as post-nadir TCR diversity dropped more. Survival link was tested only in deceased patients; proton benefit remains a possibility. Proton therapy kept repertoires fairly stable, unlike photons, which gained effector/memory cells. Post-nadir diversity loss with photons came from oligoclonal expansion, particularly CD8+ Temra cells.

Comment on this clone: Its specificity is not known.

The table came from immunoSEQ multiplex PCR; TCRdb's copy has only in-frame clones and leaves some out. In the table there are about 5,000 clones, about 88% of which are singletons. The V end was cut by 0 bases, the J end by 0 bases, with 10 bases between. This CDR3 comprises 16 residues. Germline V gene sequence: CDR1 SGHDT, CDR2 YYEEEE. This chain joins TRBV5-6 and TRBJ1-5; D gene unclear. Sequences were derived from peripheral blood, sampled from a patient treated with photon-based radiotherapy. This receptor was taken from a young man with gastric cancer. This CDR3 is CASSLAGGPSNQPQHF. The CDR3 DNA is TGTGCCAGCAGCTTGGCAGGCGGACCTAGCAATCAGCCCCAGCATTTT.